The sequence of this TCR beta chain was determined in a study of regulatory T cells in long-lasting Graves disease. The overall study: Recently diagnosed Graves' patients had received antithyroid drugs for under 3 months.

A note on this clonotype: What it recognizes is unknown. A much larger clone differs from this one at a single base, so this may be a read error.

Study-level findings and limits: There were preferences for TRBV28, TRBJ1-2 and TRBJ2-5 in persistent disease. Less diverse TCR repertoires were seen in persistent Graves' patients than in newly diagnosed ones. Patients with persistent disease shared some 2,500 public clonotypes, outpacing the approximately 970 shared by new patients.

Germline V gene lookup returns CDR1 MDHEN and CDR2 SYDVKM. The CDR3 covers 14 residues. As for time point: newly diagnosed GD, antithyroid drugs for less than 3 months. RNA extracted from PBMCs served as the sequencing template. iRepertoire HTBI primers and Arm-PCR of CDR3 regions built TCR beta libraries. TCRdb recomputed calls from the multiplex PCR reads with MiXCR, one row per CDR3 protein. The table includes approximately 400,000 distinct CDR3 sequences, 15% to 19% detected once. The receptor was isolated from a female donor with Graves disease. The chain employs TRBV28 and TRBJ1-2, with 10 bases aligning to TRBD1. The sequencing here drew on peripheral blood mononuclear cells (PBMCs), taken at new diagnosis, from a patient treated with antithyroid drugs. CDR3 DNA: TGTACCAGCAGACGTACCGGGACAGGGGCGATTTACACCTTC. It is translated as CTSRRTGTGAIYTF.